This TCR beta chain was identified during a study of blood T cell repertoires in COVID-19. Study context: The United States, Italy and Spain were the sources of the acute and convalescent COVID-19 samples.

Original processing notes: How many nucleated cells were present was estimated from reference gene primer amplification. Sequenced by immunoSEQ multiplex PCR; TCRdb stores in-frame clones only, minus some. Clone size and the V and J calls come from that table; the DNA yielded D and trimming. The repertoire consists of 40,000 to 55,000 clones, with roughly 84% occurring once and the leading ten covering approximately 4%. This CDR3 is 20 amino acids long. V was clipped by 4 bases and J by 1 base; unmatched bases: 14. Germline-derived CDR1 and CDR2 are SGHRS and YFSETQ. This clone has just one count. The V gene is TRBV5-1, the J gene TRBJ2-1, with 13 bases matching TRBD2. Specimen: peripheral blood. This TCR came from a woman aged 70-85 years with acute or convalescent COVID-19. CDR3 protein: CASSQWTSGRSLSSYNEQFF. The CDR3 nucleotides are TGCGCCAGCAGCCAATGGACTAGCGGGAGAAGTTTAAGTTCCTACAATGAGCAGTTCTTC. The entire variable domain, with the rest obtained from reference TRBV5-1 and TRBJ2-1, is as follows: KAGVTQTPRYLIKTRGQQVTLSCSPISGHRSVSWYQQTPGQGLQFLFEYFSETQRNKGNFPGRFSGRQFSNSRSEMNVSTLELGDSALYLCASSQWTSGRSLSSYNEQFFGPGTRLTVL.